The TCR beta chain under discussion was sequenced for a study of blood T cell repertoires in COVID-19. The CDR3 totals 15 residues. J lost 5 bases, V lost 5 bases, and 11 bases had no gene match. Germline loops: CDR1 SNHLY, CDR2 FYNNEI. Only in-frame clones appear in the TCRdb table, and some are missing; sequencing was by immunoSEQ multiplex PCR. The sample includes over 90,000 clones, under 90% of them seen just once. This clone turned up a few times. This receptor was taken from a human donor in a cohort sampled during active or convalescent COVID-19. The source material was peripheral blood. This chain uses TRBV2 with TRBJ2-5, with 7 nucleotides matching TRBD1. CDR3 amino acids: CASSRRTGGGETQYF. As DNA, the CDR3 is TGTGCCAGCAGTAGGAGGACAGGAGGAGGTGAGACCCAGTACTTC.